The T cell receptor (beta chain) described here comes from a study of T and B cells in COVID-19 patients. The overall study: Blood was sampled from COVID-19 patients who were either actively infected or recovered. In the active-infection cohort, 18 of 20 patients had comorbidities linked to unfavorable COVID-19 outcome.

V dropped 5 bases and J dropped 0 bases, with 17 bases sitting between them. This CDR3 comprises 17 residues. This clonotype is labeled medium-sized. The target antigen is unknown. Study observations and caveats: Patients with COVID-19 reportedly showed strongly skewed T cell receptor beta variable and joining gene usage. Highly clonal in active COVID-19, TRB repertoires exceeded healthy-donor diversity and richness at recovery.

TRB was amplified from around 230-520 ng of blood genomic DNA. TRB rearrangements were amplified by multiplex PCR with BIOMED2 TRB-A/B primers. Via MiXCR, TCRdb re-called the multiplex PCR reads, giving one row per CDR3 protein. This sample yields fewer than 10,000 distinct CDR3 sequences, of which approximately 29% are seen a single time; around 29% belongs to the top ten. V and J are TRBV12-3 or TRBV12-4 and TRBJ2-1, with D unclear. Sequenced input: blood. The source is a human donor who had recovered from COVID-19. This chain's CDR3 is CASSVRRLLGSYNEQFF. In nucleotides, the CDR3 is TGTGCCAGCAGTGTCAGACGGCTGCTTGGCTCCTACAATGAGCAGTTCTTC.